These T cell receptor beta chains were read from a single sample in a study of blood T cell repertoires in COVID-19. The repertoire was sequenced with immunoSEQ multiplex PCR; TCRdb's copy has only in-frame clones and lacks some. This sample carries 400,000 to 550,000 clones, approximately 90% of them seen once, and the ten largest clones take roughly 4%. The sample was peripheral blood. The receptors shown here come from a young woman with acute or convalescent COVID-19. The CDR3 runs from the conserved cysteine through the conserved F or W. The order of the fields is clone size, D gene, J gene, V gene, CDR3 DNA, CDR3 protein. The D gene is left open where the match is weak. A row's size may be missing; if present it is once, few, many or a size class.

many | . | TRBJ2-3 | TRBV5-1 | TGCGCCAGCAGCTTGGATCGCGCACGCACAGATACGCAGTATTTT | CASSLDRARTDTQYF
. | TRBD2 | TRBJ2-2 | TRBV27 | TGTGCCAGCAGTTTGGGGGGGGGACTTCCCGGGGAGCTGTTTTTT | CASSLGGGLPGELFF
. | . | TRBJ2-3 | TRBV4-2 | TGTGCCAGCAGCCCACGCGCGGGGTACACAGATACGCAGTATTTT | CASSPRAGYTDTQYF
. | TRBD1 | TRBJ1-1 | TRBV5-3 | TGTGCCAGAAGACAGGGGACTGAAGCTTTCTTT | CARRQGTEAFF
. | TRBD1 | TRBJ2-7 | TRBV5-4 | TGTGCCAGCAGCTTGAAAGGGACAGTAAGCGAGCAGTACTTC | CASSLKGTVSEQYF
. | TRBD1 | TRBJ2-5 | TRBV2 | TGTGCCAGCAGAACAGGGGAAGCGACCCAGTACTTC | CASRTGEATQYF
. | . | TRBJ1-1 | TRBV6-5 | TGTGCCAGCAGTTACTCGGGCGGCGGGTGGGCTGAAGCTTTCTTT | CASSYSGGGWAEAFF
. | . | TRBJ2-5 | TRBV3-1/TRBV3-2 | TGTGCCAGCAGCACGACCGGGACTGCGCAGACCCAGTACTTC | CASSTTGTAQTQYF
. | . | TRBJ2-5 | TRBV15 | TGTGCCACCAGCAGAGTTGAAGTAAAAGCGGAGACCCAGTACTTC | CATSRVEVKAETQYF
. | TRBD1 | TRBJ1-2 | TRBV2 | TGTGCCAGCAGTGAGGCCGGGACAGACTATGGCTACACCTTC | CASSEAGTDYGYTF
. | . | TRBJ2-3 | TRBV10-2 | TGCGCCAGCAGTGAGATACTCAGTGAAGCGGGACAACACACAAATACGCAGTATTTT | CASSEILSEAGQHTNTQYF
. | TRBD2 | TRBJ2-1 | TRBV2 | TGTGCCGGCGGGCGGGGGGGCCCGGATGAGCAGTTCTTC | CAGGRGGPDEQFF
. | . | TRBJ1-3 | TRBV6-6 | TGTGCCAGCACCCTCAAACCCTACTCTGGAAACACCATATATTTT | CASTLKPYSGNTIYF
. | TRBD1 | TRBJ2-4 | TRBV2 | TGTGCCAGCAGTGTTGGACAGGTGAAAAACATTCAGTACTTC | CASSVGQVKNIQYF
. | . | TRBJ1-2 | TRBV2 | TGTGCCATCCCCGATGGCTACACCTTC | CAIPDGYTF
. | . | TRBJ1-1 | TRBV5-4 | TGTGCCAGCAGCCGAGACAGTAACACTGAAGCTTTCTTT | CASSRDSNTEAFF
. | . | TRBJ2-7 | TRBV10-1 | TGCGCCAGCAGTGAGTACGCAGGGCCCTACGAGCAGTACTTC | CASSEYAGPYEQYF
. | . | TRBJ2-3 | TRBV12-3/TRBV12-4 | TGTGCCAGCAGCCCAAATACAGATACGCAGTATTTT | CASSPNTDTQYF
. | TRBD2 | TRBJ2-1 | TRBV14 | TGTGCCAGCAGCCAAGTACGCGGGGGGCCCCCCAATGAGCAGTTCTTC | CASSQVRGGPPNEQFF
. | TRBD1 | TRBJ2-1 | TRBV19 | TGTGCCAGTAGTATTTCTTTGACAGGGAGCAATGAGCAGTTCTTC | CASSISLTGSNEQFF
. | . | TRBJ1-1 | TRBV7-9 | TGTGCCAGCAGCTTAATTCCGAGCTTGAACACTGAAGCTTTCTTT | CASSLIPSLNTEAFF
. | TRBD1 | TRBJ2-7 | TRBV7-8 | TGTGCCAGCAGGGATCGGACAGGATCCTACGAGCAGTACTTC | CASRDRTGSYEQYF
. | . | TRBJ2-7 | TRBV10-3 | TGTGCCATCAGTCCTACCCGAACAGGGACCGGCGAGCAGTACTTC | CAISPTRTGTGEQYF
. | . | TRBJ1-5 | TRBV28 | TGTGCCAGCAGTTTTAGCCTTTGGAGCAATCAGCCCCAGCATTTT | CASSFSLWSNQPQHF
. | . | TRBJ1-1 | TRBV28 | TGTGCCAGCAGTGGACAGTCGTCTTTCTTT | CASSGQSSFF
. | . | TRBJ2-7 | TRBV6-5 | TGTGCCAGCAGTTACTACGGGGGTGCCACCGACGAGCAGTACTTC | CASSYYGGATDEQYF
. | . | TRBJ2-2 | TRBV6-5 | TGTGCCAGCACCACGTCGCGGGCGAACACCGGGGAGCTGTTTTTT | CASTTSRANTGELFF
. | TRBD2 | TRBJ2-1 | TRBV3-1/TRBV3-2 | TGTGCCAGCAGCCCCACACGGACTAGCGGGGGAAACAATGAGCAGTTCTTC | CASSPTRTSGGNNEQFF
. | . | TRBJ2-2 | TRBV28 | TGTGCCAGTTACTCCGCGAACACCGGGGAGCTGTTTTTT | CASYSANTGELFF
. | . | TRBJ2-5 | TRBV9 | TGTGCCAGAGTCCTGACTTTTCAAGAGACCCAGTACTTC | CARVLTFQETQYF
once | TRBD1 | TRBJ1-3 | TRBV2 | TGTGCCAGCAGAGGACAGGGGCAAGGAAACACCATATATTTT | CASRGQGQGNTIYF
once | . | TRBJ2-3 | TRBV4-1 | TGCGCCAGCAGCCAGGGATGGGGAGATACAGATACGCAGTATTTT | CASSQGWGDTDTQYF
. | TRBD1 | TRBJ1-1 | TRBV6-5 | TGTGCCAGCCGCGGGACAGCTCAACGGACTGAAGCTTTCTTT | CASRGTAQRTEAFF
. | TRBD1 | TRBJ2-1 | TRBV6-4 | TGTGCCGTCACTAAAGGGACAGGGGTCGCCAATGAGCAGTTCTTC | CAVTKGTGVANEQFF
. | TRBD1 | TRBJ2-1 | TRBV27 | TGTGCCATCGGGACAGGGAGGATAAATGAGCAGTTCTTC | CAIGTGRINEQFF
once | TRBD1 | TRBJ2-2 | TRBV9 | TGTGCCAGCAGCGTATCGGCAGGGGGCACCGGGGAGCTGTTTTTT | CASSVSAGGTGELFF
once | TRBD1 | TRBJ2-3 | TRBV5-6 | TGTGCCAGCAGCTCGGGACCCGGGACAGGGGTCGGAACAGATACGCAGTATTTT | CASSSGPGTGVGTDTQYF
. | . | TRBJ1-4 | TRBV5-6 | TGTGCCAGCAGCTTGAGGAGGAATGAAAAACTGTTTTTT | CASSLRRNEKLFF
. | TRBD1 | TRBJ1-6 | TRBV5-4 | TGTGCCAGCAGCTTGGGGACAGGGCTTTCACCCCTCCACTTT | CASSLGTGLSPLHF
. | . | TRBJ2-3 | TRBV19 | TGTGCCCGACCCCCGGGGGTTTGGGATACGCAGTATTTT | CARPPGVWDTQYF
many | TRBD1 | TRBJ2-7 | TRBV5-1 | TGCGCCAGCAGCCCTGGAGAGGGACAGGGGGAACACGAGCAGTACTTC | CASSPGEGQGEHEQYF
. | . | TRBJ2-1 | TRBV4-1 | TGCGCCAGCAGCCAAGGGCAGGGTAATGAGCAGTTCTTC | CASSQGQGNEQFF
once | TRBD2 | TRBJ2-4 | TRBV27 | TGTGCCAGCAGTAGCAGACTAGCGGGGAAACCACTAGCCAAAAACATTCAGTACTTC | CASSSRLAGKPLAKNIQYF
. | . | TRBJ1-6 | TRBV25-1 | TGTGCCAGCAGTGAATTTTCAGGGCATAATTCACCCCTCCACTTT | CASSEFSGHNSPLHF
. | . | TRBJ1-1 | TRBV20-1 | TGCAGTGCTCCTTGGGGGGGAGCTTTCTTT | CSAPWGGAFF
. | . | TRBJ2-1 | TRBV24-1 | TGTGCCACCAGTGATAAAACAGGGCTCAATGAGCAGTTCTTC | CATSDKTGLNEQFF
. | . | TRBJ1-1 | TRBV20-1 | TGCAGTGCTCAGGGACACTTTGAAGCTTTCTTT | CSAQGHFEAFF
. | . | TRBJ1-2 | TRBV30 | TGTGCCTGGAGTAGGGGGGGGAACTATGGCTACACCTTC | CAWSRGGNYGYTF